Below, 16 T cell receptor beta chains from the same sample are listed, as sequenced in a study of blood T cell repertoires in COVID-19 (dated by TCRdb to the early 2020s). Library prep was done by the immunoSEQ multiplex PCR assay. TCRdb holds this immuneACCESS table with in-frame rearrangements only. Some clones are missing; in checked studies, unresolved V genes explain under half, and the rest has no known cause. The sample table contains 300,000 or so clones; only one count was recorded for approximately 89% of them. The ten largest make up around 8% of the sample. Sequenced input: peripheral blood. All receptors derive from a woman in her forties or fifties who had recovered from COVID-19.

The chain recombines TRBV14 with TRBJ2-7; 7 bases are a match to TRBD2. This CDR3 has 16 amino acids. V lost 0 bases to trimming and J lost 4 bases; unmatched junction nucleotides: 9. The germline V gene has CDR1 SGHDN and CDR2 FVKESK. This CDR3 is CASSQEMLAGLYEQYF. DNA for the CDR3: TGTGCCAGCAGCCAAGAAATGTTAGCGGGTTTGTACGAGCAGTACTTC.

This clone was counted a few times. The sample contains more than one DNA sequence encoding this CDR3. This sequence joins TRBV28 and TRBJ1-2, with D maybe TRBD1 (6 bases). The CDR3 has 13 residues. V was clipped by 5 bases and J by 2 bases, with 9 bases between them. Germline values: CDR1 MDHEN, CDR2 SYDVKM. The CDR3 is CASSLTGNYGYTF. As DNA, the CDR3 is TGTGCCAGCAGTCTGACAGGAAACTATGGCTACACCTTC.

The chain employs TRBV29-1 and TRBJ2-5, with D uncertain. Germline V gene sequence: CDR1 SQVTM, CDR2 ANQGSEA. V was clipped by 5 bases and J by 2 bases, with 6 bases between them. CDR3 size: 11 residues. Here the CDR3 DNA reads TGCAGCGTTTATATTCAAGAGACCCAGTACTTC. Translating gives CSVYIQETQYF.

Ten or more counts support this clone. Written as DNA, the CDR3 is TGCAGCGTTGATTCGGGATCAGGAGCCGGAAACACCATATATTTT. Protein product: CSVDSGSGAGNTIYF. This rearrangement joins TRBV29-1 to TRBJ1-3; no reliable D call. V lost 3 bases and J 4 bases, leaving 16 bases between the germline ends. There are 15 residues in the CDR3. CDR1 is SQVTM and CDR2 is ANQGSEA in the germline V gene.

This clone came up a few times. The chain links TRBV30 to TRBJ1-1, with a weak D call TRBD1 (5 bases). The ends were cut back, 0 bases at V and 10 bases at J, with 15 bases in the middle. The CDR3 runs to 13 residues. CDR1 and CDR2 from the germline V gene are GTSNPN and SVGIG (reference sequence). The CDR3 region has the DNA TGTGCCTGGAGTGTACGGGCAGGGTGGAGAGCTTTCTTT. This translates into CAWSVRAGWRAFF.

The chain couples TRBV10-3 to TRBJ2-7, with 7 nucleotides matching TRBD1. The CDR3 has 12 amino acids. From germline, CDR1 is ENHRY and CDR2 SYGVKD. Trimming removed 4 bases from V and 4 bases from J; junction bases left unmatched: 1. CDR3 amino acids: CAISGQGYEQYF. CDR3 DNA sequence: TGTGCCATCAGTGGACAGGGTTACGAGCAGTACTTC.

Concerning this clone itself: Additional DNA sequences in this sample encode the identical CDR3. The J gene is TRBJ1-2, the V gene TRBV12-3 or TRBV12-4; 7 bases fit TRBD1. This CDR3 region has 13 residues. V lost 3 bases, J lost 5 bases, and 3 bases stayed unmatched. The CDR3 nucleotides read TGTGCCAGCAGTTTCCAGGGGGGTTATGGCTACACCTTC. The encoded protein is CASSFQGGYGYTF.

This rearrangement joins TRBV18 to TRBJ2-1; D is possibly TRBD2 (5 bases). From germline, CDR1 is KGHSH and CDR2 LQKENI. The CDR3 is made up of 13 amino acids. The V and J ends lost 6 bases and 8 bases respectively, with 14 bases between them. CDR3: CASSPGVSHEQFF. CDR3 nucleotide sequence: TGTGCCAGCTCTCCCGGGGTCTCCCATGAGCAGTTCTTC.

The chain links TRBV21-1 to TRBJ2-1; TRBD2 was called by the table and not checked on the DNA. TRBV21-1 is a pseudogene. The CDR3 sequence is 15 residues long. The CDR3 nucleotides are TGTGCCAGCATCAGAAGACTAGCGGGAGATGATGAGCAGTTCTTC. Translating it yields CASIRRLAGDDEQFF.

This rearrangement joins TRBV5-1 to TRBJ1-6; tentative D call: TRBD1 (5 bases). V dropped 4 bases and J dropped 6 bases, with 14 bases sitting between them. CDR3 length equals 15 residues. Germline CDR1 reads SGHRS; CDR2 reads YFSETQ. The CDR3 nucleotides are TGCGCCAGCAGCGGAACCCAGGGTTCTAATTCACCCCTCCACTTT. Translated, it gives CASSGTQGSNSPLHF.

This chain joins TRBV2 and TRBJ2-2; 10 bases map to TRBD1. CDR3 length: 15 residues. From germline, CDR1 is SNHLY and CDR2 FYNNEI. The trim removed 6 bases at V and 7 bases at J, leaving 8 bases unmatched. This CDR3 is CASSQDRGRSGELFF. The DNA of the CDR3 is TGTGCCAGCAGCCAAGACAGGGGGCGGAGCGGGGAGCTGTTTTTT.

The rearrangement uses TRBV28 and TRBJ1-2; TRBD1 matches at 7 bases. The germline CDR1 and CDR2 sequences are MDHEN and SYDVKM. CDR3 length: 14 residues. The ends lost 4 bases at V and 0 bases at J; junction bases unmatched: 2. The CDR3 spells CASSSGTANYGYTF. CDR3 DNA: TGTGCCAGCAGTTCCGGGACAGCTAACTATGGCTACACCTTC.

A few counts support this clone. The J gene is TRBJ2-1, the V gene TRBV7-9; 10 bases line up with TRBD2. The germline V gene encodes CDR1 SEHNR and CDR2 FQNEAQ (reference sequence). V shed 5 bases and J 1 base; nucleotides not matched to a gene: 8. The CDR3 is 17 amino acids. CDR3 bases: TGTGCCAGCAGCCCCACGAGCGGGGGGGTATCCTACAATGAGCAGTTCTTC. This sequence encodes CASSPTSGGVSYNEQFF.

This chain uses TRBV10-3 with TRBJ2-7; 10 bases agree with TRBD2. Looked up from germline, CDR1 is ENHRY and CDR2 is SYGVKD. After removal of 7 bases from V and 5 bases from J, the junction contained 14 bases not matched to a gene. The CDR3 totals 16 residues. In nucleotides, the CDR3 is TGTGCCATCATCCCCTTATTGCAAACTAGCGGGGACGAGCAGTACTTC. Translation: CAIIPLLQTSGDEQYF.

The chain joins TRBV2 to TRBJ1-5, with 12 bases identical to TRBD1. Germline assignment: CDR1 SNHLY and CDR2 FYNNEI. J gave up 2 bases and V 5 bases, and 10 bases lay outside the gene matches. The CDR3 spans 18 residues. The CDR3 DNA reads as TGTGCCAGCAGTTCGCCGGGACAGGGGGCGCCTGGCAATCAGCCCCAGCATTTT. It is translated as CASSSPGQGAPGNQPQHF.

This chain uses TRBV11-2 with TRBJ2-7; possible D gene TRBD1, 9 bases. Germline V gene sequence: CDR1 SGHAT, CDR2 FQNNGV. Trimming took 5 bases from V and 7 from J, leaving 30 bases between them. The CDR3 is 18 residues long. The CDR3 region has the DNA TGTGCCAGCAGCCCCCTTCGGGGGGGGGACAGGGAGGGGAGAGAGCAGTACTTC. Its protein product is CASSPLRGGDREGREQYF.